Included here is one T cell receptor (beta chain) sequence, with context. The protocol was immunoSEQ multiplex PCR, while the TCRdb copy is restricted to in-frame clones and leaves out a portion. The sample yields around 390,000 clones, 85% to 90% seen once. This specimen comes from a study of blood T cell repertoires in COVID-19. This CDR3 region has 15 residues. Looked up from germline, CDR1 is LNHDA and CDR2 is SQIVND (reference sequence). The V segment lost 4 bases and the J segment 4 bases; nucleotides outside the gene matches: 6. The origin of this receptor is a woman between 50 and 59 years old who had recovered from COVID-19. The material sequenced was PBMCs or T cells enriched from blood (not recorded which). V usage is TRBV19 and J usage is TRBJ2-2, with 7 positions matching TRBD2. The CDR3 nucleotides are TGTGCCAGTAGTAAACCAGGGAGGGCCACCGGGGAGCTGTTTTTT. It codes for CASSKPGRATGELFF.